This T cell receptor (beta chain) was captured in a study of blood T cell repertoires in COVID-19. As processed by the authors: Estimation of nucleated cell counts was performed using reference gene primer amplification. The table came from immunoSEQ multiplex PCR; TCRdb's copy has only in-frame clones and leaves some out. Clone size and the V and J calls come from that table; the DNA yielded D and trimming. This repertoire shows 62,000 or so clones, roughly 80% found once; its top ten account for 14%. This clone was recorded a few times. Looked up from germline, CDR1 is SGHAT and CDR2 is FQNNGV. The CDR3 loop spans 16 amino acids. V was trimmed by 4 bases and J by 3 bases, leaving 16 bases between them.

J is TRBJ2-1 and V is TRBV11-2; TRBD2 might be the D (6 bases). Sequencing was performed on peripheral blood. The TCR comes from a man in his fifties or sixties with COVID-19, enrolled during active disease. CDR3 amino acids: CASSSEVGGVYNEQFF. In nucleotides, the CDR3 is TGTGCCAGCAGCTCGGAGGTTGGCGGGGTCTACAATGAGCAGTTCTTC.